A single sample is the source of the 6 T cell receptor beta chains below, sequenced in a study of T cells in Graves' hyperthyroidism and ophthalmopathy. Amplification of TCR beta CDR3 regions was performed using RNA transcripts as template. The HTBI primer set served for first-round RT-PCR of the TCR CDR3. One entry per CDR3 protein results from TCRdb running MiXCR on the multiplex PCR reads. Of fewer than 350,000 distinct CDR3 sequences listed, 21% are singletons. The sequenced sample consisted of blood. These receptors were collected from a woman between 50 and 59 years old with Graves' hyperthyroidism.

The rearrangement joins TRBV7-2 to TRBJ2-3; D might be TRBD2 (6 bases). The V gene's germline CDR1 is SGHTA and CDR2 FQGNSA. This CDR3 spans 16 amino acids. Trimming took off 5 bases at V and 3 bases at J, with 18 bases between the two ends. The CDR3 DNA reads as TGTGCCAGCAGCCCAGCCCTCACCCGGGGGACAGATACGCAGTATTTT. Its protein is CASSPALTRGTDTQYF.

This clonotype was seen ten or more times. The chain joins TRBV28 to TRBJ2-1, with 7 bases lining up with TRBD1. CDR1 is MDHEN, CDR2 SYDVKM, per germline. This CDR3 region has 12 residues. The junction had 3 bases not matched to a gene; V was cut back by 10 bases and J by 3 bases. The CDR3 region has the DNA TGTGCCATACGGGACAGCTACAATGAGCAGTTCTTC. Protein: CAIRDSYNEQFF.

This rearrangement joins TRBV19 to TRBJ2-7; weak D call: TRBD1 (6 bases). Germline CDR1 reads LNHDA; CDR2 reads SQIVND (reference sequence). The CDR3 sequence is 15 residues long. V lost 5 bases to trimming and J lost 0 bases, with 14 bases between them. Here the CDR3 reads CASSPRQASSYEQYF. DNA for the CDR3: TGTGCCAGTAGTCCGCGACAGGCGAGCTCCTACGAGCAGTACTTC.

CDR3 DNA sequence: TGTGCCAGCAGACTGGGGACAGGGGATTTCGATGAGCAGTTCTTC. Protein sequence: CASRLGTGDFDEQFF. This chain connects TRBV6-1 to TRBJ2-1, with 10 bases that match TRBD1. The V and J ends lost 6 bases and 8 bases, in that order; junction bases with no gene match: 10. The CDR3 extends over 15 amino acids. Germline values: CDR1 MNHNS, CDR2 SASEGT.

This clonotype was picked up many times. This chain connects TRBV6-1 to TRBJ1-5, with 7 bases that match TRBD1. The CDR3 contains 14 residues. Germline CDR1 reads MNHNS; CDR2 reads SASEGT. Unmatched junction bases numbered 7, after V lost 5 bases and J lost 6 bases. The CDR3 is CASSRDSTIQPQHF. The CDR3 bases are TGTGCCAGCAGTCGGGACAGTACGATTCAGCCCCAGCATTTT.

This clonotype was counted many times. V usage is TRBV6-1 and J usage is TRBJ1-5; 10 bases align to TRBD1. The germline gives CDR1 MNHNS, CDR2 SASEGT. The J segment lost 4 bases and the V segment lost 6 bases, leaving 18 bases of the junction unmatched. The CDR3 extends over 19 amino acids. In nucleotides, the CDR3 is TGTGCCAGCAGACTAAAAAATACCGGGACAGGGGATAGTAATCAGCCCCAGCATTTT. Translating gives CASRLKNTGTGDSNQPQHF.